These T cell receptor beta chains were read from a single sample in a study of T cell repertoires in cytomegalovirus infection. Their antigen targets remain unknown. TCRdb processed the reads anew with MiXCR; each CDR3 protein has one entry. The sample consists of about 830,000 distinct CDR3 sequences, 32% of them appearing once. Sequenced material: cultured CD8+ T cells from PBMCs, taken from culture after CMV antigen stimulation. The receptors derive from a human donor in good health (CMV status not recorded). Some clones in this sample may be carry-over from other donors' samples. Both conserved end residues are part of each CDR3. D genes are given only for firm matches. The size field is filled for only some rows; it gives once, few, many or a size class.

V gene: TRBV20-1; J gene: TRBJ1-5; CDR3 length: 14; clone size: .; D gene: TRBD1; CDR3 protein: CSAPGQSVDQPQHF; CDR3 DNA: TGCAGTGCTCCGGGACAGAGCGTGGATCAGCCCCAGCATTTT
V gene: TRBV4-1; J gene: TRBJ2-2; CDR3 length: 19; clone size: .; D gene: .; CDR3 protein: CASSQENTFRRRNTGELFF; CDR3 DNA: TGCGCCAGCAGCCAAGAAAACACCTTTCGCAGGCGGAACACCGGGGAGCTGTTTTTT
V gene: TRBV6-5; J gene: TRBJ1-1; CDR3 length: 13; clone size: .; D gene: .; CDR3 protein: CASTYNGNTEAFF; CDR3 DNA: TGTGCCAGCACCTATAATGGGAACACTGAAGCTTTCTTT
V gene: TRBV12-3/TRBV12-4; J gene: TRBJ1-3; CDR3 length: 13; clone size: many; D gene: .; CDR3 protein: CASSPASGNTIYF; CDR3 DNA: TGTGCCAGCAGTCCAGCCTCTGGAAACACCATATATTTT
V gene: TRBV27; J gene: TRBJ2-3; CDR3 length: 16; clone size: .; D gene: TRBD2; CDR3 protein: CASSSSAGEHTDTQYF; CDR3 DNA: TGTGCCAGCAGTTCGTCAGCGGGGGAACACACAGATACGCAGTATTTT
V gene: TRBV6-1; J gene: TRBJ1-2; CDR3 length: 14; clone size: many; D gene: .; CDR3 protein: CASSEAAGNYGYTF; CDR3 DNA: TGTGCCAGCAGTGAAGCTGCAGGGAACTATGGCTACACCTTC
V gene: TRBV6-6; J gene: TRBJ2-3; CDR3 length: 15; clone size: .; D gene: .; CDR3 protein: CASSYLVGSTDTQYF; CDR3 DNA: TGTGCCAGCAGTTACTTGGTGGGGAGCACAGATACGCAGTATTTT
V gene: TRBV20-1; J gene: TRBJ2-3; CDR3 length: 17; clone size: .; D gene: .; CDR3 protein: CSAMPKDPADYTDTQYF; CDR3 DNA: TGCAGTGCCATGCCGAAGGATCCAGCGGACTACACAGATACGCAGTATTTT
V gene: TRBV27; J gene: TRBJ2-1; CDR3 length: 15; clone size: .; D gene: TRBD2; CDR3 protein: CASSERRGVRDEQFF; CDR3 DNA: TGTGCCAGCAGCGAAAGGCGGGGGGTAAGGGATGAGCAGTTCTTC
V gene: TRBV2; J gene: TRBJ2-2; CDR3 length: 18; clone size: .; D gene: .; CDR3 protein: CASSGGDRPFANTGELFF; CDR3 DNA: TGTGCCAGCAGTGGAGGAGACCGACCGTTCGCGAACACCGGGGAGCTGTTTTTT
V gene: TRBV29-1; J gene: TRBJ1-2; CDR3 length: 13; clone size: .; D gene: TRBD1; CDR3 protein: CSVEDRRGRGYTF; CDR3 DNA: TGCAGCGTTGAAGATCGCAGGGGGAGAGGCTACACCTTC
V gene: TRBV4-3; J gene: TRBJ2-3; CDR3 length: 17; clone size: many; D gene: TRBD2; CDR3 protein: CASSQSESSGGTDTQYF; CDR3 DNA: TGCGCCAGCAGCCAATCGGAGAGTAGCGGGGGCACAGATACGCAGTATTTT
V gene: TRBV27; J gene: TRBJ1-1; CDR3 length: 16; clone size: few; D gene: .; CDR3 protein: CASSLKTRMGDTEAFF; CDR3 DNA: TGTGCCAGCAGTCTAAAGACCCGGATGGGTGACACTGAAGCTTTCTTT
V gene: TRBV10-3; J gene: TRBJ1-6; CDR3 length: 16; clone size: once; D gene: .; CDR3 protein: CAISEGGGTDNSPLHF; CDR3 DNA: TGTGCCATCAGTGAGGGAGGGGGAACGGATAATTCACCCCTCCACTTT
V gene: TRBV27; J gene: TRBJ1-1; CDR3 length: 15; clone size: .; D gene: TRBD1; CDR3 protein: CASSTTGFGRTEAFF; CDR3 DNA: TGTGCCAGCAGCACGACAGGGTTCGGTCGCACTGAAGCTTTCTTT
V gene: TRBV12-3/TRBV12-4; J gene: TRBJ1-2; CDR3 length: 13; clone size: few; D gene: .; CDR3 protein: CASRLGTADGYTF; CDR3 DNA: TGTGCCAGCAGATTGGGGACCGCAGATGGCTACACCTTC
V gene: TRBV7-2; J gene: TRBJ1-5; CDR3 length: 15; clone size: many; D gene: TRBD1; CDR3 protein: CASSSRTGGSQPQHF; CDR3 DNA: TGTGCCAGCAGCTCTCGGACAGGGGGCAGCCAGCCCCAGCATTTT
V gene: TRBV7-9; J gene: TRBJ2-5; CDR3 length: 15; clone size: many; D gene: TRBD1; CDR3 protein: CASRRPGQVKETQYF; CDR3 DNA: TGTGCCAGCAGGCGACCGGGACAGGTTAAAGAGACCCAGTACTTC
V gene: TRBV6-5; J gene: TRBJ2-2; CDR3 length: 17; clone size: .; D gene: TRBD2; CDR3 protein: CASSYSSLAGRTGELFF; CDR3 DNA: TGTGCCAGCAGTTACTCATCACTAGCGGGGAGGACCGGGGAGCTGTTTTTT
V gene: TRBV7-9; J gene: TRBJ1-2; CDR3 length: 16; clone size: few; D gene: .; CDR3 protein: CASSLATLDYNYGYTF; CDR3 DNA: TGTGCCAGCAGCTTAGCGACCCTGGATTATAACTATGGCTACACCTTC
V gene: TRBV7-9; J gene: TRBJ1-3; CDR3 length: 17; clone size: .; D gene: .; CDR3 protein: CASRPPSRVLSGNTIYF; CDR3 DNA: TGTGCCAGCAGACCCCCGTCGAGAGTCCTCTCTGGAAACACCATATATTTT
V gene: TRBV7-2; J gene: TRBJ2-3; CDR3 length: 15; clone size: many; D gene: TRBD2; CDR3 protein: CASSLLAGVTDTQYF; CDR3 DNA: TGTGCCAGCAGCTTACTAGCGGGGGTAACAGATACGCAGTATTTT
V gene: TRBV7-6; J gene: TRBJ2-7; CDR3 length: 16; clone size: many; D gene: TRBD2; CDR3 protein: CASSLAGTSGAYEQYF; CDR3 DNA: TGTGCCAGCAGCTTAGCGGGGACTAGCGGGGCCTACGAGCAGTACTTC
V gene: TRBV6-1; J gene: TRBJ1-2; CDR3 length: 16; clone size: .; D gene: TRBD1; CDR3 protein: CASSVRSLDRNCGYTF; CDR3 DNA: TGTGCCAGCAGTGTTCGCTCCCTGGACAGGAACTGTGGCTACACCTTC
V gene: TRBV27; J gene: TRBJ1-5; CDR3 length: 14; clone size: .; D gene: .; CDR3 protein: CASSSLQSNQPQHF; CDR3 DNA: TGTGCCAGCAGTTCCCTCCAGAGCAATCAGCCCCAGCATTTT
V gene: TRBV11-3; J gene: TRBJ2-1; CDR3 length: 15; clone size: .; D gene: TRBD2; CDR3 protein: CASSLGRGGQGEQFF; CDR3 DNA: TGTGCCAGCAGCTTAGGGCGGGGGGGCCAGGGTGAGCAGTTCTTC
V gene: TRBV4-1; J gene: TRBJ2-1; CDR3 length: 15; clone size: few; D gene: TRBD1; CDR3 protein: CASSHPGQGYNEQFF; CDR3 DNA: TGCGCCAGCAGCCACCCGGGACAGGGGTACAATGAGCAGTTCTTC
V gene: TRBV6-6; J gene: TRBJ1-1; CDR3 length: 15; clone size: few; D gene: .; CDR3 protein: CASILSREMNTEAFF; CDR3 DNA: TGTGCCAGCATCTTATCCAGGGAGATGAACACTGAAGCTTTCTTT
V gene: TRBV20-1; J gene: TRBJ1-2; CDR3 length: 17; clone size: few; D gene: .; CDR3 protein: CSARGAPRIVEMGGYTF; CDR3 DNA: TGCAGTGCTAGAGGAGCCCCCCGTATAGTCGAGATGGGTGGCTACACCTTC
V gene: TRBV6-1; J gene: TRBJ1-4; CDR3 length: 15; clone size: many; D gene: .; CDR3 protein: CATKRIGVSGEKLFF; CDR3 DNA: TGTGCCACCAAAAGGATTGGGGTGTCAGGTGAAAAACTGTTTTTT
V gene: TRBV7-9; J gene: TRBJ2-5; CDR3 length: 15; clone size: many; D gene: TRBD1; CDR3 protein: CASSQGQPYQETQYF; CDR3 DNA: TGTGCCAGCAGCCAGGGACAGCCGTACCAAGAGACCCAGTACTTC
V gene: TRBV6-1; J gene: TRBJ1-1; CDR3 length: 13; clone size: .; D gene: .; CDR3 protein: CASCDPDGTEAFF; CDR3 DNA: TGTGCCAGCTGTGATCCCGACGGCACTGAAGCTTTCTTT
V gene: TRBV27; J gene: TRBJ2-7; CDR3 length: 13; clone size: few; D gene: .; CDR3 protein: CASRMGGTLEQYF; CDR3 DNA: TGTGCCAGCAGGATGGGGGGGACACTCGAGCAGTACTTC
V gene: TRBV28; J gene: TRBJ1-1; CDR3 length: 15; clone size: .; D gene: .; CDR3 protein: CASSSVAGQDTEAFF; CDR3 DNA: TGTGCCAGCAGTTCCGTAGCGGGGCAGGACACTGAAGCTTTCTTT
V gene: TRBV2; J gene: TRBJ1-6; CDR3 length: 13; clone size: .; D gene: .; CDR3 protein: CASTDSQNSPLHF; CDR3 DNA: TGTGCCAGTACGGACAGTCAAAATTCACCCCTCCACTTT
V gene: TRBV19; J gene: TRBJ1-6; CDR3 length: 14; clone size: .; D gene: .; CDR3 protein: CATWDLTYNSPLHF; CDR3 DNA: TGTGCCACATGGGACCTCACCTATAATTCACCCCTCCACTTT
V gene: TRBV6-1; J gene: TRBJ2-1; CDR3 length: 16; clone size: many; D gene: TRBD1; CDR3 protein: CARTIGGQASYNEQFF; CDR3 DNA: TGTGCCAGAACGATCGGAGGACAGGCATCCTACAATGAGCAGTTCTTC
V gene: TRBV2; J gene: TRBJ1-2; CDR3 length: 15; clone size: few; D gene: .; CDR3 protein: CASSEANRGGYGYTF; CDR3 DNA: TGTGCCAGCAGTGAAGCGAATAGGGGTGGATATGGCTACACCTTC
V gene: TRBV10-3; J gene: TRBJ1-2; CDR3 length: 14; clone size: .; D gene: .; CDR3 protein: CAVARGPPLYGYTF; CDR3 DNA: TGTGCCGTCGCTCGGGGTCCTCCCCTCTATGGCTACACCTTC
V gene: TRBV12-3/TRBV12-4; J gene: TRBJ2-1; CDR3 length: 18; clone size: few; D gene: TRBD2; CDR3 protein: CASSPVGAGAFSYNEQFF; CDR3 DNA: TGTGCCAGCAGCCCCGTGGGAGCGGGGGCTTTTTCCTACAATGAGCAGTTCTTC